The clone carrying this T cell receptor (beta chain) was detected only a few times. This CDR3 contains 14 residues. Losses at the gene ends were 5 bases for V and 4 bases for J; bases not matched to a gene: 6. The germline gives CDR1 MNHEY, CDR2 SVGAGI. The sample comes from a study of blood T cell repertoires in COVID-19. Across the study: From the United States, Italy and Spain came samples of acute and convalescent COVID-19.

Profiling relied on immunoSEQ multiplex PCR, and the TCRdb table lists in-frame clones only, not all of them. The sample has around 250,000 clones; roughly 80% are singletons. J is TRBJ1-1 and V is TRBV6-5; 8 bases map to TRBD1. The receptor was isolated from a woman aged 18-30 years with acute or convalescent COVID-19. The sample consisted of peripheral blood. CDR3 residues: CASSIDRGFTEAFF. The CDR3 DNA reads TGTGCCAGCAGTATAGACAGGGGTTTCACTGAAGCTTTCTTT.